The 32 T cell receptor beta chains given below trace back to one sample, sequenced in a study of post-analysis software for immune sequencing data. These TCRs are of unknown antigen specificity. Unique molecular identifiers were carried by the TCR beta cDNA libraries. TCRdb re-called the PCR reads with MiXCR, one entry per CDR3 protein. Here the sample spans 750,000 to 950,000 distinct CDR3 sequences, roughly 58% being singletons. Study observations and caveats: Higher frequency in patients than in controls was seen for about 5 TRBV segments, with TRBV5-6, TRBV5-1 and TRBV20-1 among them.

Sequencing used blood. Receptors originate from a girl aged 5 to 17 with multiple sclerosis.

V usage is TRBV12-3 or TRBV12-4 and J usage is TRBJ1-1; D gene unclear. This CDR3 region has 14 residues. The ends were cut back, 3 bases at V and 1 base at J, with 9 bases in the middle. The CDR3 bases are TGTGCCAGCAGTTTCAATAACAGGAACACTGAAGCTTTCTTT. Translation gives CASSFNNRNTEAFF.

The J gene is TRBJ2-5, the V gene TRBV5-1; D is perhaps TRBD1 (5 bases). Germline CDR1 reads SGHRS; CDR2 reads YFSETQ. V gave up 0 bases and J gave up 3 bases, with 12 bases separating them. This CDR3 is built from 15 residues. The CDR3 is CASSLDWTPKETQYF. CDR3 nucleotide sequence: TGCGCCAGCAGCTTGGACTGGACACCAAAAGAGACCCAGTACTTC.

The chain links TRBV29-1 to TRBJ1-5, with a possible D match to TRBD1 (6 bases). This CDR3 contains 13 residues. V was cut by 4 bases and J by 7 bases, with 14 bases left in between. The germline V gene has CDR1 SQVTM and CDR2 ANQGSEA. As DNA, the CDR3 is TGCAGCGTTGCGGGGGGCACAATCCAGCCCCAGCATTTT. This codes for CSVAGGTIQPQHF.

In its sample, this clonotype was seen a few times. V is TRBV20-1 and J is TRBJ2-5, with 12 bases matching TRBD1. Gene TRBJ2-7 matches the end of the DNA better, so the J call may be wrong. CDR1 is DFQATT, CDR2 SNEGSKA, per germline (reference sequence). The CDR3 runs to 17 residues. In DNA, the CDR3 is TGCAGTGCTAGCGGGACAGGGGGCAGGGGCAGACGTTACGAGCAGTACTTC. It yields the protein CSASGTGGRGRRYEQYF.

This clonotype has a single count. CDR3: CAWRPDYYGYTF. CDR3 bases: TGTGCCTGGAGGCCAGACTACTATGGCTACACCTTC. The chain employs TRBV30 and TRBJ1-2; no reliable D call. Germline values: CDR1 GTSNPN, CDR2 SVGIG (reference sequence). V dropped 3 bases and J dropped 3 bases, with 8 bases sitting between them. The CDR3 is 12 amino acids.

Here the CDR3 DNA reads TGCAGTGCTCCGGGACAGGCCTCATTCAATCAGCCCCAGCATTTT. It is translated as CSAPGQASFNQPQHF. The V and J genes are TRBV20-1 and TRBJ1-5; 8 bases line up with TRBD1. Trimming took 5 bases from V and 3 from J; bases not matched to a gene: 9. Germline V lookup: CDR1 DFQATT, CDR2 SNEGSKA (reference sequence). CDR3 length: 15 residues.

With respect to this clonotype: One end of the junction does not line up with germline, which may come from a read error. This chain uses TRBV7-7 with TRBJ2-5, with a weak D call TRBD2 (6 bases). CDR1 and CDR2 from the germline V gene are SSHAT and FNYEAQ (reference sequence). This CDR3 has 15 residues. CDR3 region: CASSFSGGPVETQYF. The CDR3 coding sequence is TGTGCTAGCAGCTTCTCAGGAGGGCCGGTGGAGACCCAGTACTTC.

V gene TRBV18 combines with J gene TRBJ1-2; D is possibly TRBD1 (6 bases). The ends were cut back, 6 bases at V and 6 bases at J, with 17 bases in the middle. Germline CDR1 and CDR2: KGHSH and LQKENI. The CDR3 sequence is 14 residues long. The CDR3 here is CASSRNRDTDGYTF. CDR3 coding DNA: TGTGCCAGCTCGCGAAACCGGGACACAGATGGCTACACCTTC.

The rearrangement uses TRBV7-2 and TRBJ2-7; D gene unclear. The germline V gene has CDR1 SGHTA and CDR2 FQGNSA. The CDR3 spans 13 residues. V was cut by 7 bases and J by 1 base, with 11 bases left in between. The CDR3 nucleotides read TGTGCCAGCACGAGTTGGGGATCCTACGAGCAGTACTTC. This codes for CASTSWGSYEQYF.

The chain is built from TRBV7-2 and TRBJ2-1; D may be TRBD1 or TRBD2 (5 bases each). V was shortened by 4 bases and J by 2 bases, with 15 bases between the two germline ends. Germline V CDR1 and CDR2: SGHTA, FQGNSA. This CDR3 has 16 amino acids. CDR3 bases: TGTGCCAGCAGCTCGCGACGGGGCCCGCCCTACAATGAGCAGTTCTTC. Translation gives CASSSRRGPPYNEQFF.

This chain uses TRBV20-1 with TRBJ2-3; D not certain. Germline loops: CDR1 DFQATT, CDR2 SNEGSKA (reference sequence). The CDR3 length is 18 residues. The V end was cut by 1 base, the J end by 6 bases, with 26 bases between. CDR3 in DNA: TGCAGTGCTAGAGGTCTAAGACTCATCGACGGCGTCGCGGATACGCAGTATTTT. The encoded protein is CSARGLRLIDGVADTQYF.

The J gene is TRBJ2-3, the V gene TRBV29-1; 12 bases are a match to TRBD2. This CDR3 contains 17 residues. J lost 0 bases, V lost 3 bases, and 7 bases had no gene match. CDR1 and CDR2 from the germline V gene are SQVTM and ANQGSEA. DNA for the CDR3: TGCAGCGTTGAGGTCCTAGCGGGGGGGCCTAGCACAGATACGCAGTATTTT. Its protein is CSVEVLAGGPSTDTQYF.

This clonotype has only a few counts. J is TRBJ2-7 and V is TRBV7-2; the D is unclear. The V end lost 5 bases, the J end lost 3 bases, and 11 bases lay between the germline ends. This CDR3 comprises 13 residues. Germline V lookup: CDR1 SGHTA, CDR2 FQGNSA. The CDR3 region has the DNA TGTGCCAGCAGCCCCCTCGATAACTACGAGCAGTACTTC. Translating it yields CASSPLDNYEQYF.

This rearrangement joins TRBV20-1 to TRBJ2-4, with D possibly called TRBD1 or TRBD2 (7 bases each). The CDR3 has 15 residues. Deletions cut 0 bases from V and 6 bases from J, with 15 bases between. The V gene's germline CDR1 is DFQATT and CDR2 SNEGSKA (reference sequence). DNA for the CDR3: TGCAGTGCTAGAGATCAGGGGGGGGGCGGAAACATTCAGTACTTC. Translation: CSARDQGGGGNIQYF.

This chain links TRBV20-1 with TRBJ2-5; tentative D call: TRBD2 (6 bases). This CDR3 contains 17 residues. Trimming removed 5 bases from V and 5 bases from J, with 27 bases in between. Germline V gene lookup returns CDR1 DFQATT and CDR2 SNEGSKA (reference sequence). CDR3 sequence reads: CSAWPSVPAPEEETQYF. In DNA form, the CDR3 reads TGCAGTGCTTGGCCTAGCGTCCCTGCTCCCGAAGAGGAGACCCAGTACTTC.

This chain uses TRBV6-5 with TRBJ1-1; 7 bases match TRBD1. The CDR3 consists of 15 residues. Germline-derived CDR1 and CDR2 are MNHEY and SVGAGI. Trimming cost V 5 bases and J 1 base; bases outside gene matches: 7. The CDR3 nucleotides read TGTGCCAGCAGTCTGTGGGACAGCCCGAACACTGAAGCTTTCTTT. This codes for CASSLWDSPNTEAFF.

This clonotype was counted only a few times. A read error may account for a junction end that differs from germline. CDR3 loop: CASSPEGVGEQFF. The CDR3 DNA is TGTGCTAGCAGCCCCGAGGGCGTTGGTGAGCAGTTCTTC. This rearrangement joins TRBV7-7 to TRBJ2-1; D might be TRBD2 (5 bases). This CDR3 is 13 amino acids long. Germline values: CDR1 SSHAT, CDR2 FNYEAQ (reference sequence).

This chain uses TRBV4-2 with TRBJ2-1; 9 positions agree with TRBD2. CDR3 length equals 16 residues. V shed 1 base, J shed 0 bases, and the junction held 1 base outside the gene matches. Looked up from germline, CDR1 is LGHNA and CDR2 is YNFKEQ. CDR3 sequence (DNA): TGTGCCAGCAGCCAAGTTAGCGGGGGCTCCTACAATGAGCAGTTCTTC. It specifies CASSQVSGGSYNEQFF.

The J gene is TRBJ1-2, the V gene TRBV4-1, with TRBD1 matching over 10 bases. The V and J ends lost 8 bases and 3 bases, in that order; junction bases with no gene match: 12. Germline loops: CDR1 MGHRA, CDR2 YSYEKL. The CDR3 loop spans 16 amino acids. The CDR3 region is CASSEGTGDTDYGYTF. CDR3 bases: TGCGCCAGCTCTGAGGGGACAGGGGACACGGACTATGGCTACACCTTC.

The chain couples TRBV3-1 to TRBJ1-2; TRBD1 matches 11 bases. Per the germline V gene, CDR1 is LGHDT and CDR2 is YNNKEL (reference sequence). The CDR3 runs to 16 residues. V gave up 8 bases and J gave up 2 bases; unmatched junction bases: 10. The CDR3 region is CASSAGTGGGNYGYTF. CDR3 DNA: TGTGCCAGCTCAGCCGGGACAGGGGGGGGGAACTATGGCTACACCTTC.

The chain joins TRBV7-9 to TRBJ1-2; perhaps TRBD1 as D (5 bases). The germline V and J ends were trimmed by 5 bases and 7 bases, with 17 bases remaining between them. The CDR3 spans 14 residues. CDR1 is SEHNR, CDR2 FQNEAQ, per germline (reference sequence). The CDR3, as DNA: TGTGCCAGCAGCCCCCCCGCAGGGTGGAGTGGCTACACCTTC. This gives the protein CASSPPAGWSGYTF.

In this sample, this clonotype turned up a few times. This rearrangement joins TRBV12-5 to TRBJ2-1; no clear D. The length of the CDR3 is 13 residues. Trimming took off 7 bases at V and 5 bases at J, with 12 bases between the two ends. From germline, CDR1 is LGHNT and CDR2 FRNRAP. The CDR3 here is CASDAPLHNEQFF. The DNA for the CDR3 is TGTGCTAGTGACGCGCCGCTCCACAATGAGCAGTTCTTC.

The chain employs TRBV5-1 and TRBJ2-5; 8 bases match TRBD1. The DNA end lines up better with TRBJ2-7; the J call may be wrong. This CDR3 contains 13 residues. The germline CDR1 and CDR2 sequences are SGHRS and YFSETQ. The CDR3 nucleotides read TGCGCCAGCAGCTTCCCAGGGGGCGGCGAGCAGTACTTC. It yields the protein CASSFPGGGEQYF.

The V call is TRBV7-9, the J call TRBJ1-1; 8 positions agree with TRBD1. This CDR3 spans 14 amino acids. J gave up 5 bases and V 7 bases, and 9 bases lay outside the gene matches. Looked up from germline, CDR1 is SEHNR and CDR2 is FQNEAQ (reference sequence). In nucleotides, the CDR3 is TGTGCCAGCACCGATCAGGGGGCGCTTACTGAAGCTTTCTTT. Translated: CASTDQGALTEAFF.

The chain uses TRBV14 and TRBJ2-7; tentatively, D is TRBD1 (6 bases). The CDR3 covers 14 residues. Germline V gene data show CDR1 as SGHDN and CDR2 as FVKESK. V was shortened by 1 base and J by 4 bases, with 11 bases between the two germline ends. The CDR3 reads CASSQAGRGYEQYF. DNA of the CDR3: TGTGCCAGCAGCCAAGCGGGCAGGGGTTACGAGCAGTACTTC.

The chain is built from TRBV29-1 and TRBJ2-4; no clear D gene. The last part of the DNA fits TRBJ2-7 better; the J call may be wrong. Germline CDR1 SQVTM, CDR2 ANQGSEA. This CDR3 region has 14 residues. The CDR3 loop is CSVWATTQNYEQYF. The CDR3 DNA reads TGCAGCGTGTGGGCCACCACCCAAAACTACGAGCAGTACTTC.

V and J are TRBV6-1 and TRBJ2-1, with 8 bases lining up with TRBD2. The germline gives CDR1 MNHNS, CDR2 SASEGT. This CDR3 has 19 amino acids. V shed 7 bases and J 4 bases; nucleotides not matched to a gene: 21. The CDR3 DNA reads as TGTGCCAGCACCCACCGAATCGGTAGCGGGATTTCCCATTACAATGAGCAGTTCTTC. Translation: CASTHRIGSGISHYNEQFF.

The J gene is TRBJ2-7, the V gene TRBV30; D remains unclear. CDR1 GTSNPN and CDR2 SVGIG come from the germline V gene (reference sequence). This CDR3 has 11 residues. V lost 5 bases, J lost 6 bases, and 11 bases lay in between. CDR3: CAWGGFPEQYF. For the CDR3, the DNA is TGTGCCTGGGGCGGCTTTCCCGAGCAGTACTTC.

The gene calls are TRBV20-1 and TRBJ2-1; D may be TRBD1 (6 bases). V lost 4 bases and J 0 bases, leaving 10 bases between the germline ends. Per germline, CDR1 DFQATT and CDR2 SNEGSKA (reference sequence). This CDR3 is built from 14 residues. The CDR3 sequence: CSAIDRSSYNEQFF. In nucleotides, the CDR3 is TGCAGTGCTATTGACAGGAGCTCCTACAATGAGCAGTTCTTC.

This clonotype has just a few counts. The rearrangement links TRBV7-9 to TRBJ2-1, with 15 bases lining up with TRBD2. This CDR3 has 17 amino acids. The ends lost 4 bases at V and 6 bases at J; junction bases unmatched: 7. Per germline, CDR1 SEHNR and CDR2 FQNEAQ (reference sequence). The CDR3 region is CASSSGTSGGPLNEQFF. As DNA, the CDR3 is TGTGCCAGCAGCTCAGGGACTAGCGGGGGGCCCCTCAATGAGCAGTTCTTC. Full variable domain (outside the CDR3, taken from reference TRBV7-9 and TRBJ2-1): DTGVSQNPRHKITKRGQNVTFRCDPISEHNRLYWYRQTLGQGPEFLTYFQNEAQLEKSRLLSDRFSAERPKGSFSTLEIQRTEQGDSAMYLCASSSGTSGGPLNEQFFGPGTRLTVL.

V is TRBV6-2 or TRBV6-3 and J is TRBJ2-7; tentatively, D is TRBD1 (6 bases). The CDR3 has 15 residues. Per the germline V gene, CDR1 is MNHEY and CDR2 is SVGEGT. Trimming pared 6 bases from V and 4 bases from J, leaving 19 bases between. The CDR3 spells CASSPFLPGQYEQYF. The CDR3 region has the DNA TGTGCCAGCAGCCCTTTCCTCCCTGGACAGTACGAGCAGTACTTC.

This clonotype was detected once. The rearrangement joins TRBV20-1 to TRBJ2-1, with 8 bases that match TRBD1. CDR1 DFQATT and CDR2 SNEGSKA come from the germline V gene (reference sequence). Trimming removed 4 bases from V and 5 bases from J; junction bases left unmatched: 7. The CDR3 spans 14 residues. CDR3 DNA: TGCAGTGCTACGGACAGGGCGGCACACAATGAGCAGTTCTTC. Translating it yields CSATDRAAHNEQFF.